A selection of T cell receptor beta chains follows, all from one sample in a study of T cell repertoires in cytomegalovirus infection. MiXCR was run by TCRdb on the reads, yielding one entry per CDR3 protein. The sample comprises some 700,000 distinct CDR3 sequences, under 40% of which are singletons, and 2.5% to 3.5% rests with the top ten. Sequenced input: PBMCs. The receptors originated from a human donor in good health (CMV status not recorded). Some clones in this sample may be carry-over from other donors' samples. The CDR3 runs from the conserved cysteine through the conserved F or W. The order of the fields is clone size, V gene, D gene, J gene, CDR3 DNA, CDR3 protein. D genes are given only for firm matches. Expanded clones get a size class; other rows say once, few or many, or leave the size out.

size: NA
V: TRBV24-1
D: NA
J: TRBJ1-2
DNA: TGTGCCACCAGTGATTCTCGTCTAGGGAGGGTCAGCGGTGGCTACACCTTC
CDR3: CATSDSRLGRVSGGYTF

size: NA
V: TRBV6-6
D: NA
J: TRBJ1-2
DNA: TGTGCCAGCAGTTACGGCGGGACCCGACATAACTATGGCTACACCTTC
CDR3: CASSYGGTRHNYGYTF

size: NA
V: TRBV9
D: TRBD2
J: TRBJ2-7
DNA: TGTGCCAGCAGCGTATACGCTAGCGGGGGGGATCGGCAGTACTTC
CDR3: CASSVYASGGDRQYF

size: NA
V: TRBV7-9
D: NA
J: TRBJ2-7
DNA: TGTGCCAGCATCCTCGTAGTTTACGAGCAGTACTTC
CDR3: CASILVVYEQYF

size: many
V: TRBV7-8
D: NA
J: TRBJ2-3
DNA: TGTGCCAGCAGCCCACGCCAGGACTCTATCACAGATACGCAGTATTTT
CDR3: CASSPRQDSITDTQYF

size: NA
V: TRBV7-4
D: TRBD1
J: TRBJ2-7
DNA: TGTGCCAGCAATTCCGGGACAGGGACCTACGAGCAGTACTTC
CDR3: CASNSGTGTYEQYF

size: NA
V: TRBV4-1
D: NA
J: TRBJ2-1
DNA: TGCGCCAGCAGCCAAGGCCGGGGGAGCTCCTACAATGAGAAGTTCTTC
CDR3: CASSQGRGSSYNEKFF

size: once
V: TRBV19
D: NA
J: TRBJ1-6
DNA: TGTGCCAGTAGTATAGATCTGGATTCACCCCTCCACTTT
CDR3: CASSIDLDSPLHF

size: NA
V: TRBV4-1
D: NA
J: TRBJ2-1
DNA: TGCGCCAGCAGCCAAGTGGGCAGGGCAAATGAGCAGTTCTTC
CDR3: CASSQVGRANEQFF

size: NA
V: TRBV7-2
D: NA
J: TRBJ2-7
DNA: TGTGCCAGCAGCTTAGGTCCTACCTACAAGCAGTACTTC
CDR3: CASSLGPTYKQYF

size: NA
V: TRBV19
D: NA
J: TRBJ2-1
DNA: TGTGCCAGTAGTATAGGCAGGTTTCTGAATGAGCAGTTCTTC
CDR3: CASSIGRFLNEQFF

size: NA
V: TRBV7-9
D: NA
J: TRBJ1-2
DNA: TGTGCCAGCAGCCCCAGGGACATAGGGGCCTTCTATGGCTACACCTTC
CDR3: CASSPRDIGAFYGYTF

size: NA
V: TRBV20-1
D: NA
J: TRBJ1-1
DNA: TGCAGTGCTAAAACGTGGGTTTCTGAAGCTTTCTTT
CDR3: CSAKTWVSEAFF

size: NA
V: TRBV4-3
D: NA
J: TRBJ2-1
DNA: TGCGCCAGCAGCCAAGATCTTGGCCACAATGAGCAGTTCTTC
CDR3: CASSQDLGHNEQFF

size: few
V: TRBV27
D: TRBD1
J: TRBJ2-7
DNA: TGTGCCAGCAGTTACTCAGGGGGCGGCTACGAGCAGTACTTC
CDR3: CASSYSGGGYEQYF

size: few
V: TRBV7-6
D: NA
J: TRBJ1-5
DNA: TGTGCCAGCAGCTTAGATATGGGGCAGGGGATTGACAATCAGCCCCAGCATTTT
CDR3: CASSLDMGQGIDNQPQHF

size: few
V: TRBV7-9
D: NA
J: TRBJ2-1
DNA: TGTGCCAGCAGCTTGACACAGGGCGGGGGCAATGAGCAGTTCTTC
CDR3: CASSLTQGGGNEQFF

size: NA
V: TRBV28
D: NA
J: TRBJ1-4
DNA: TGTGCCAGCAGTAAAGGCGGACAAGTCATCTCTCGGGGAAAACTGTTTTTT
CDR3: CASSKGGQVISRGKLFF

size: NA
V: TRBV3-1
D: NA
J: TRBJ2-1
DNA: TGTGCCAGCAGCCAAGGAGTTACTGAGCAGTTCTTC
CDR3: CASSQGVTEQFF

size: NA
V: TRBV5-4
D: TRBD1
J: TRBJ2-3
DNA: TGTGCCAGCAGCACCTGGGGACAGGTGGACACAGATACGCAGTATTTT
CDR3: CASSTWGQVDTDTQYF

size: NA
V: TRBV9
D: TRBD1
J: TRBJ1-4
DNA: TGTGCCAGCAGCGTAGGGGACAGCTCAACTAATGAAAAACTGTTTTTT
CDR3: CASSVGDSSTNEKLFF

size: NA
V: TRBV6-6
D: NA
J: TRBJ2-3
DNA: TGTGCCAGCAGTTTGACAGAAAGAAATACGCAGTATTTT
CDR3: CASSLTERNTQYF

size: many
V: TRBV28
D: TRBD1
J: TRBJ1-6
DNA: TGTGCCAGCAGTATCGGACAGGGGGCACCCCTCCACTTT
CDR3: CASSIGQGAPLHF

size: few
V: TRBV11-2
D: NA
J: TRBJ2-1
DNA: TGTGCCAGCAGCTTAAGGGGCCACGGAGCCCTTTACAATGAGCAGTTCTTC
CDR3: CASSLRGHGALYNEQFF

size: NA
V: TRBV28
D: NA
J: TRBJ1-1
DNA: TGTGCCAGCAGTATTCCCCGCGGGGGCCTACGGACTGAAGCTTTCTTT
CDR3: CASSIPRGGLRTEAFF

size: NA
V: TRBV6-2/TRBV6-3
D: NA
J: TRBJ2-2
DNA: TGTGCCAGCAGCCCTGGCCTGGGGCGGGACACCGGGGAGCTGTTTTTT
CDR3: CASSPGLGRDTGELFF

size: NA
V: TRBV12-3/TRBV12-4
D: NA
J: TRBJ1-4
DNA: TGTGCCAGCAGTTCAGGCCTCAATGAAAAACTGTTTTTT
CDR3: CASSSGLNEKLFF

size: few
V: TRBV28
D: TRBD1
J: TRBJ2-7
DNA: TGTGCCAGCAGTCTACAGGGGGCCATCTCCTACGAGCAGTACTTC
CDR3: CASSLQGAISYEQYF

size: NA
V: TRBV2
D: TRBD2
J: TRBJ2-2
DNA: TGTGCCAGCAGTGATGGCGGGAGTGATACCGGGGAGCTGTTTTTT
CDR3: CASSDGGSDTGELFF

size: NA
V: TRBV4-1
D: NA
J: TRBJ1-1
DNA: TGCGCCAGCAGCCAAGGGCCGGAAGGAATGAACACTGAAGCTTTCTTT
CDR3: CASSQGPEGMNTEAFF

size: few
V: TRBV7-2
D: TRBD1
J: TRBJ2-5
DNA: TGTGCCAGCAGCTTAGGGCGGGGTCAGGGGGCGCGGGAGACCCAGTACTTC
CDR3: CASSLGRGQGARETQYF

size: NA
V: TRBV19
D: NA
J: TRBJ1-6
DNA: TGTGCCAGTAGTATTGGACTTAATTCACCCCTCCACTTT
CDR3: CASSIGLNSPLHF

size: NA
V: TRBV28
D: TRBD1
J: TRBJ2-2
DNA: TGTGCCAGCAGTTTTCCGGGGGACAGGGAGTCGGACACCGGGGAGCTGTTTTTT
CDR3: CASSFPGDRESDTGELFF

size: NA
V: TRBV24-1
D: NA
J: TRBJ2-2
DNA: TGTGCCACCAGTGGAGGGGGAGTTGGCACCGGGGAGCTGTTTTTT
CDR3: CATSGGGVGTGELFF

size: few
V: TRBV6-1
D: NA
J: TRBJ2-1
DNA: TGTGCCAGCAGTGAAGAGGTGGGGAGGGGGAATGAGCAGTTCTTC
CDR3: CASSEEVGRGNEQFF

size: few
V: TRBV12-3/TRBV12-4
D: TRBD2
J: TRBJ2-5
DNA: TGTGCCAGCACCCCACCCGGGACTAGCGGCCCCGGGGCCCAGTACTTC
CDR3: CASTPPGTSGPGAQYF

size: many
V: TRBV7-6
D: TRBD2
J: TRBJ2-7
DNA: TGTGCCAGCAGCTTGGGGACTAGCGGGTCCGGGCGCGAGCAGTACTTC
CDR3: CASSLGTSGSGREQYF

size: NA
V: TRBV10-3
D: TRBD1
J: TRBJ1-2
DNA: TGTGCCATCCAGACAGGGTGGGACTATGGCTACACCTTC
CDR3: CAIQTGWDYGYTF

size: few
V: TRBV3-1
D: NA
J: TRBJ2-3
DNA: TGTGCCAGCAGCCAAGGTGGGGGGACTACGCAGTATTTT
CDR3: CASSQGGGTTQYF

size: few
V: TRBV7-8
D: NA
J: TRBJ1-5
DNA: TGTGCCAGCAGCTTAGAGGGGAACCGGCAAGGTCAGCCCCAGCATTTT
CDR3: CASSLEGNRQGQPQHF

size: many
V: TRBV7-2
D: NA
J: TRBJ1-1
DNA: TGTGCCAGCAGCTTAGTGGGGGTGAACACTGAAGCTTTCTTT
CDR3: CASSLVGVNTEAFF

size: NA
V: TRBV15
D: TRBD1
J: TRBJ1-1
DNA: TGTGCCACCTCTACCGGGACAGGGGGCAAGACTGAAGCTTTCTTT
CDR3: CATSTGTGGKTEAFF

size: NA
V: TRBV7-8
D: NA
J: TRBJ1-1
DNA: TGTGCCAGCAGGTATTTGAACACTGAAGCTTTCTTT
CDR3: CASRYLNTEAFF

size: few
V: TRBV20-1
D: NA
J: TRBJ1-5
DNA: TGCAGTGCTAGAGATGGGTTGAGACAGACAGGTTATAGCAATCAGCCCCAGCATTTT
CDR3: CSARDGLRQTGYSNQPQHF

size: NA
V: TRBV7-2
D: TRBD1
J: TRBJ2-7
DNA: TGTGCCAGCAGCTTATTGGGCGGGTCAGGGGGCCACGAGGCGTACTTC
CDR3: CASSLLGGSGGHEAYF

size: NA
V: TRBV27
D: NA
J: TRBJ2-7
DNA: TGTGCCAGCAGTACGACACCGAGCTCCTACGAGCAGTACTTC
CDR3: CASSTTPSSYEQYF

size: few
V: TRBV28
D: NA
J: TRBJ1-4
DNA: TGTGCCAGCAGTATGATCTCCGGGTCCAATGAAAAACTGTTTTTT
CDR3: CASSMISGSNEKLFF

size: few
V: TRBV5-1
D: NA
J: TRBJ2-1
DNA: TGCGCCAGCAGCTTGGTGTCTAGCGAGCTCGATGAGCAGTTCTTC
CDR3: CASSLVSSELDEQFF

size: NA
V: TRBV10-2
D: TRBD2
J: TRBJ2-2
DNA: TGCGCCAGCAGCGGGACTAGCGGGGCCACCGGGGAGCTGTTTTTT
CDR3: CASSGTSGATGELFF

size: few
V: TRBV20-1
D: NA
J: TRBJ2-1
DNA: TGCAGTGCTAGAGGGGTGGGCTCCTACAATGAGCAGTTCTTC
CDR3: CSARGVGSYNEQFF

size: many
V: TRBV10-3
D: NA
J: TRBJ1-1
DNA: TGTGCCATCCAGGAAACCAGTATGGTAGATGAAGCTTTCTTT
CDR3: CAIQETSMVDEAFF

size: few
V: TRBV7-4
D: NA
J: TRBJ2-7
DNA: TGTGCCAGCAGCCCTACAACAGGGACAATCCCCGACGAGCAGTACTTC
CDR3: CASSPTTGTIPDEQYF

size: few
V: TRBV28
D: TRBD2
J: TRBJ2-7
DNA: TGTGCCAGCAGTTTATTGGGGACTAGCGGGGGAGTATATGACGAGCAGTACTTC
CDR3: CASSLLGTSGGVYDEQYF

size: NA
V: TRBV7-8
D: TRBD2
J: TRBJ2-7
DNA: TGTGCCAGCAGCTTAGCGTTGGTGAGGGAGGGCCGTTTATGGGAGCAGTACTTC
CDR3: CASSLALVREGRLWEQYF

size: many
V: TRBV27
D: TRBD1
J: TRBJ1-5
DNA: TGTGCCAGCAGTTTATTTCCAGGGGGAAGTCAGCCCCAGCATTTT
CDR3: CASSLFPGGSQPQHF

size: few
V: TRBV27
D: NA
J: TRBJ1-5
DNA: TGTGCCAGCAGTTTATATGGGGAGAGGGATCAGCCCCAGCATTTT
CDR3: CASSLYGERDQPQHF